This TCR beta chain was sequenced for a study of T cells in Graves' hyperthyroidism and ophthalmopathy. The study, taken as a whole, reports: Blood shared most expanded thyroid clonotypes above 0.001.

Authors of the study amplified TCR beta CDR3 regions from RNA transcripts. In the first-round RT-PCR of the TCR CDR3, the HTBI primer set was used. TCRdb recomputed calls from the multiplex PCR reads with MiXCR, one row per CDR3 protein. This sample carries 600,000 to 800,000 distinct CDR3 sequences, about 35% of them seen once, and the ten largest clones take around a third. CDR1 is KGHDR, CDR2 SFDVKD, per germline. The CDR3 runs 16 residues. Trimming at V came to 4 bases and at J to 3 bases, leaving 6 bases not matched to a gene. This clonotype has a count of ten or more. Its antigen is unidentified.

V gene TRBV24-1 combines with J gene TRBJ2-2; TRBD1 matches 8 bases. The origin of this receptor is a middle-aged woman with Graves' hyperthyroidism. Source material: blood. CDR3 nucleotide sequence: TGTGCCACCAGTGAATGGGACAGGACTTACACCGGGGAGCTGTTTTTT. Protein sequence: CATSEWDRTYTGELFF.